This T cell receptor beta chain emerged from a study of blood T cell repertoires in COVID-19. Some clones are missing from TCRdb's copy, which holds only in-frame ones; the method was immunoSEQ multiplex PCR. The repertoire consists of about 160,000 clones, with approximately 85% occurring once and the leading ten covering 0.85% to 1.2%. This CDR3 region has 12 residues. CDR1 and CDR2 (germline): LGHDT, YNNKEL (reference sequence). Trimming shortened V by 7 bases and J by 2 bases, and 9 bases separated the two germline ends. This TCR was sampled from a middle-aged man with acute or convalescent COVID-19. The sequencing input was peripheral blood. J is TRBJ2-7 and V is TRBV3-1 (or the pseudogene TRBV3-2); maybe TRBD1 (6 bases). This chain's CDR3 is CASMGATYEQYF. DNA for the CDR3: TGTGCCAGCATGGGGGCTACCTACGAGCAGTACTTC.